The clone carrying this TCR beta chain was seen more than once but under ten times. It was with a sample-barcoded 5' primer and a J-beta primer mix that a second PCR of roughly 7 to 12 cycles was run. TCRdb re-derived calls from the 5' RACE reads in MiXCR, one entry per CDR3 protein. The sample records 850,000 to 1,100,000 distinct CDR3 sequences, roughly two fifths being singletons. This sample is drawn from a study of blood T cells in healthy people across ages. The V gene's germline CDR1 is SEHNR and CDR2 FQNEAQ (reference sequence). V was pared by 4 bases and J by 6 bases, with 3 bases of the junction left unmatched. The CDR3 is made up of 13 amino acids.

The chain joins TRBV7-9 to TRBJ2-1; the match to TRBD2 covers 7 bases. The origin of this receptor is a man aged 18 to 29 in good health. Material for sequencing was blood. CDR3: CASSWGGFNEQFF. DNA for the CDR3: TGTGCCAGCAGCTGGGGGGGGTTCAATGAGCAGTTCTTC.